This entry concerns a single T cell receptor beta chain. The data stem from a study of blood T cell repertoires in COVID-19. As originally analysed: Cell counts per sample came from amplifying reference gene primers. Generated by immunoSEQ multiplex PCR, the TCRdb table keeps only in-frame clones and is missing some. Clone size and the V and J calls come from that table; the DNA yielded D and trimming. Of about 340,000 clones listed, approximately 89% were seen once; the top ten hold roughly 3.4%. Trimming removed 6 bases at V and 1 base at J, with 15 bases between. CDR3 size: 16 residues. The germline V gene encodes CDR1 MNHNY and CDR2 SVGAGI (reference sequence).

The chain has TRBV6-6 and TRBJ2-2; the D gene is possibly TRBD1 (6 bases). This clonotype was obtained from a woman between 18 and 30 years old who had recovered from COVID-19. Material: peripheral blood. For the CDR3, the DNA is TGTGCCAGCAGCTCCCCGGGACACCTGAACACCGGGGAGCTGTTTTTT. Its translation is CASSSPGHLNTGELFF.